This T cell receptor (beta chain) originates from a study of chemoradiotherapy in HPV16-positive cancers. Note on this clone: Its antigen remains unknown.

General study findings and limits: For HPV16-positive patients, expanding HPV-responsive T cells associated with longer recurrence-free survival. During treatment, candidate HPV-specific clones and E7-related motifs expanded in tumor. HPV-specific T cells were functionally defined from only a couple of HPV16-positive patients.

Samples were taken several times over chemoradiotherapy. V was cut by 0 bases and J by 7 bases, with 13 bases left in between. The CDR3 loop spans 14 amino acids. From germline, CDR1 is LGHNA and CDR2 YSLEER. Method: immunoSEQ multiplex PCR; TCRdb's copy keeps in-frame clones and lacks some. The sample lists under 3,000 clones, about 81% seen once, with 42% in the top ten. This chain uses TRBV4-3 with TRBJ2-7; D may be TRBD1 or TRBD2 (6 bases each). This TCR was sampled from a human donor with HPV-associated anogenital cancer. Sequenced material: tumor tissue, taken from a patient who underwent chemoradiotherapy. The CDR3 protein is CASSQDSGAGEQYF. Here the CDR3 DNA reads TGCGCCAGCAGCCAAGACTCGGGGGCTGGTGAGCAGTACTTC.